This T cell receptor (beta chain) was recovered during a study of blood T cell repertoires in COVID-19. Trimming removed 2 bases from V and 8 bases from J, with 13 bases in between. Germline-derived CDR1 and CDR2 are SGHRS and YFSETQ. The CDR3 contains 13 residues. Original analysis: Reference gene primer amplification gave nucleated cell count estimates. Profiled with immunoSEQ multiplex PCR; TCRdb holds only in-frame clones, not every one. The V and J calls and the clone size are those of that table, but D and trimming were determined from the DNA. The table lists roughly 250,000 clones, roughly 90% of them singletons.

The V and J genes are TRBV5-1 and TRBJ1-2; D may be TRBD1 (6 bases). The clonotype comes from a woman aged 25 to 39 with acute COVID-19. The sample was PBMCs or T cells enriched from blood (not recorded which). The CDR3 sequence is CASSFTDRRGYTF. The CDR3 DNA sequence: TGCGCCAGCAGCTTTACCGACAGGAGAGGCTACACCTTC.